This T cell receptor (beta chain) appears in the sequencing data of a study of blood T cell repertoires in COVID-19. Turning to the study itself: The analysed material was cDNA or gDNA that came from T cells, B-cell-depleted T cells, or PBMCs.

Per the authors' pipeline: Amplification with reference gene primers provided the estimates of nucleated cell counts. Method: immunoSEQ multiplex PCR; TCRdb's copy keeps in-frame clones and lacks some. V and J calls and clone size are those listed in that table; D and trimming were worked out from the DNA. The top ten hold about a tenth of the sample, which has approximately 37,000 clones, about 90% seen once. The CDR3 spans 14 residues. Germline loops: CDR1 SGHRS, CDR2 YFSETQ. V lost 5 bases to trimming and J lost 9 bases; unmatched junction nucleotides: 10. The sample consisted of peripheral blood. This TCR was recovered from a man older than 75 with active COVID-19. This chain uses TRBV5-1 with TRBJ2-1; 8 bases fit TRBD2. The CDR3 region has the DNA TGCGCCAGCAGTGGGGGGACTAGTCACGGTGAGCAGTTCTTC. Its protein product is CASSGGTSHGEQFF.